This TCR beta chain came from a study of Ad26.COV2.S vaccination and SARS-CoV-2 variants. Trimming removed 2 bases at V and 4 bases at J, with 8 bases between. Germline-derived CDR1 and CDR2 are MRHNA and SNTAGT. The CDR3 has 13 residues. Study-wide results and limits: There was reportedly substantial breadth in spike-specific CD8+ and CD4+ T cell responses after vaccination. Assessments of TCR breadth and depth may have underestimated the total T cell responses.

Specified treatment: roughly 20 received Ad26.COV2.S at low or high dose, single or two shots; 5 received placebo; per-sample allocation not given. All samples were drawn on day 63, counting from the first vaccine or placebo injection. For this clone: Its specificity is unknown.

Profiled with immunoSEQ multiplex PCR; TCRdb holds only in-frame clones, not every one. Among 380,000 or so clones listed, 65% to 90% were seen once. Sequencing used peripheral blood, obtained in a trial of Ad26.COV2.S vaccine versus placebo. The receptor was isolated from a person aged 18 to 65 who received the Ad26.COV2.S COVID-19 vaccine or a placebo. The gene calls are TRBV6-4 and TRBJ1-1; D is uncertain. The CDR3 sequence is CASSDVGSTEAFF. In DNA form, the CDR3 reads TGTGCCAGCAGTGACGTAGGATCCACTGAAGCTTTCTTT.